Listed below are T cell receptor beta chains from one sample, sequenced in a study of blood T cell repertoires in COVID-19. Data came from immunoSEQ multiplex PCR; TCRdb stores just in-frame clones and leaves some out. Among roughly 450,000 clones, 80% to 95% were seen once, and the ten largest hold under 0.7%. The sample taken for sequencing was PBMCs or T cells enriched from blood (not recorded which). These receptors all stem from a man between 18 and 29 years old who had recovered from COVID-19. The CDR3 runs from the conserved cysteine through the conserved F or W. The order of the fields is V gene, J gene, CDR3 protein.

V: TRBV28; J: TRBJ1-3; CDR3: CASSLSGTQGNTIYF
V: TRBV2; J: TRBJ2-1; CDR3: CASSQTSGGYNEQFF
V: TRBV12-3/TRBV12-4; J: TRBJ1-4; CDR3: CASSQVNEKLFF
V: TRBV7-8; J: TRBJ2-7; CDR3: CASSFSGYEQYF
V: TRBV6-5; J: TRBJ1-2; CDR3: CASSYGTAGYTF
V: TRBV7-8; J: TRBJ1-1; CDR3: CASSLYGTESVSTEAFF
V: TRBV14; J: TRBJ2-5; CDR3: CASRLKTQETQYF
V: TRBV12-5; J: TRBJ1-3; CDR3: CASGLVSGANTIYF
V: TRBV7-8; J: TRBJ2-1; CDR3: CASSRDNYNEQFF
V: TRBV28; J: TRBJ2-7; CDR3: CASSLLAGEQYF
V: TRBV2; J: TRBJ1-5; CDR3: CASSPGQGDGNQPQHF
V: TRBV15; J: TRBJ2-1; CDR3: CATSRKGGTYYNEQFF
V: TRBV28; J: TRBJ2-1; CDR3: CASSASGTGKHNEQFF
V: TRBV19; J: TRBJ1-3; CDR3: CASTLRAQGAPGNTIYF
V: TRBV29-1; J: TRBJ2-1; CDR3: CSVEVAGFSEQFF
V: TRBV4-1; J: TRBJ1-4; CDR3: CASSHDPTGRSNEKLFF
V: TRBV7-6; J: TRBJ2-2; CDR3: CASSSGSLASGELFF
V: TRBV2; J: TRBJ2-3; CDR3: CASRERLAGGLTDTQYF
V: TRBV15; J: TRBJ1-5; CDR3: CATSRGDISNQPQHF
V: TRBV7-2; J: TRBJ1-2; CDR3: CASSPGQGAISKGYTF
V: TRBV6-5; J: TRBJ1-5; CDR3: CASNRDRVNQPQHF
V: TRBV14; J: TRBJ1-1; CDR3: CASSQDLGSGTFF
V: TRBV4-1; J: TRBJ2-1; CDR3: CASSQKTSNHEQFF
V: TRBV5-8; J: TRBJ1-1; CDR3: CASKNRVLNTEAFF
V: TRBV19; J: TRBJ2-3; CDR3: CASSIWARGGCGDTQYF
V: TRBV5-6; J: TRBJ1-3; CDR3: CASSLWGGGGNTIYF
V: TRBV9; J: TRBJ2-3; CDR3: CASNYGGASTDTQYF
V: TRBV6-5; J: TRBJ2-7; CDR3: CASCRQANYEQYF
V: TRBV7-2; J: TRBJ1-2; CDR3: CASSTGAPLSYTF
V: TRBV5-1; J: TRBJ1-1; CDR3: CASSLTGRNSAEAFF
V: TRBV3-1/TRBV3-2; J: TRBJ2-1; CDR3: CASSQGAAKSGEQFF
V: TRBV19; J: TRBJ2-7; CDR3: CASSFRDNYEQYF
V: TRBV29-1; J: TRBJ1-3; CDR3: CSVGDTPGNTIYF
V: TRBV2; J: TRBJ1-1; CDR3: CASSPHPPSQNTEAFF
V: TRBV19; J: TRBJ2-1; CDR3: CASSIGGGKYNEQFF
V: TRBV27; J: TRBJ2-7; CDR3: CASSLTSGSSYEQYF
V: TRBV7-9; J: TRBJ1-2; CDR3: CASSLAPTRSYTF
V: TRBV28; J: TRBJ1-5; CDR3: CASSLLLVRGRLGNQPQHF
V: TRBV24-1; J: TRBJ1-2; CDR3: CATIAGGLGYGYTF
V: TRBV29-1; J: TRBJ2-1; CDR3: CSVEVHDEQFF
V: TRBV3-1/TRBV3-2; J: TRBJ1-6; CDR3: CASSQGPQGNSPLHF